This note documents a single T cell receptor (beta chain) sequence. This entry belongs to a study of cytomegalovirus exposure and HLA in healthy donors. The PCR used 60 Vbeta and 13 Jbeta primers. Data came from immunoSEQ multiplex PCR; TCRdb stores just in-frame clones and leaves some out. The data contain 120,000 or so clones, approximately 83% of them seen just once; the ten biggest clones take up roughly 3.5%. The receptor's source is a woman in her thirties or forties in good health and CMV-seropositive. The sample consisted of PBMCs.

The CDR3 DNA reads TGTGCCAGCAGTGAAGGGGACAGGGGAGGGGGCTCCTACGAGCAGTACTTC. Amino acids: CASSEGDRGGGSYEQYF. The chain uses TRBV2 and TRBJ2-7, with TRBD1 matching 10 bases. The CDR3 runs to 17 residues. CDR1 and CDR2 from the germline V gene are SNHLY and FYNNEI. The junction had 6 bases not matched to a gene; V was cut back by 1 base and J by 0 bases.